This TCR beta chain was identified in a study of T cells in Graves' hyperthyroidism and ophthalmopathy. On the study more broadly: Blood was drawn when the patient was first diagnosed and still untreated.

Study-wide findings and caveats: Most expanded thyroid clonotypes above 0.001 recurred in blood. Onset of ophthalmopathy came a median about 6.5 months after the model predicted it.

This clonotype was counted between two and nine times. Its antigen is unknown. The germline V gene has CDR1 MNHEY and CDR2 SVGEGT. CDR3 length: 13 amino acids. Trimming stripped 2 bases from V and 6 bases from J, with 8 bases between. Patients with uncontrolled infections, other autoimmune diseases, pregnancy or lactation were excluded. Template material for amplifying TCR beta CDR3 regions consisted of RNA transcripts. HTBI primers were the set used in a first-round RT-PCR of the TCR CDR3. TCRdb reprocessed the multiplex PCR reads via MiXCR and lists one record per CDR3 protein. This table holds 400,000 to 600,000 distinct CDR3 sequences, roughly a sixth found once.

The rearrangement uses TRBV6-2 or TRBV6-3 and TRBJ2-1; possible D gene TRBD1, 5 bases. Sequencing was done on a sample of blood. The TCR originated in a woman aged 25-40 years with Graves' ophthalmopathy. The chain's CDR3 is CASSYAGSNEQFF. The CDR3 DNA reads TGTGCCAGCAGTTACGCAGGGTCCAATGAGCAGTTCTTC.